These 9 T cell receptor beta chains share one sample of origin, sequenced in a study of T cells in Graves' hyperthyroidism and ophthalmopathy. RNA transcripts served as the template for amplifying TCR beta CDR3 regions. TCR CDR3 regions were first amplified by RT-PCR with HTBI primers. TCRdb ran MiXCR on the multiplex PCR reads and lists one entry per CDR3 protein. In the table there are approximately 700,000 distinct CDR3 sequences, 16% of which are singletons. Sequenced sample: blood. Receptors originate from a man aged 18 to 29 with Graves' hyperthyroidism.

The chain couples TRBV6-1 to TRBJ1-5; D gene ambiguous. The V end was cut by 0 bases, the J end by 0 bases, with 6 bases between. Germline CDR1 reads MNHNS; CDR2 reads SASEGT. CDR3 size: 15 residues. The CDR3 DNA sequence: TGTGCCAGCAGTGAAGCGCCATATAGCAATCAGCCCCAGCATTTT. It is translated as CASSEAPYSNQPQHF.

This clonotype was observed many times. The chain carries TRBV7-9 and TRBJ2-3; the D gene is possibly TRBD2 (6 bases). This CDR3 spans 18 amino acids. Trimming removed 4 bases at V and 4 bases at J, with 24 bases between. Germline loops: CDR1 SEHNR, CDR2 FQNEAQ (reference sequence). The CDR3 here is CASSSSTVRRGDPDTQYF. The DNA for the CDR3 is TGTGCCAGCAGCTCATCCACGGTCAGGCGCGGGGATCCAGATACGCAGTATTTT.

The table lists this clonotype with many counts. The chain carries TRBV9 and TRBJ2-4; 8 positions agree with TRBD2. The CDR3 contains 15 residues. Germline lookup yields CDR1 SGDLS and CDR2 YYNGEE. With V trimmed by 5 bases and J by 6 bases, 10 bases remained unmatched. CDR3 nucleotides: TGTGCCAGCAGTGCTAGCGGGTCCCCCGGAAACATTCAGTACTTC. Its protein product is CASSASGSPGNIQYF.

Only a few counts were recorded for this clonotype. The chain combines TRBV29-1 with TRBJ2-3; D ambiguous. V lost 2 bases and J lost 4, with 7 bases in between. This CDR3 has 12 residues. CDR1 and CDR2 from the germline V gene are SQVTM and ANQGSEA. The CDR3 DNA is TGCAGCGTTGAAAAGGACGCAGATACGCAGTATTTT. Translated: CSVEKDADTQYF.

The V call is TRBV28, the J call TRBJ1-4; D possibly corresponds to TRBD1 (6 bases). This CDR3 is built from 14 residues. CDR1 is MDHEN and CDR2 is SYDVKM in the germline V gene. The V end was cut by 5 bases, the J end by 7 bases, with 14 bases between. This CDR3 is CASSMGRGGEKLFF. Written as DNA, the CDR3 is TGTGCCAGCAGTATGGGCAGGGGTGGTGAAAAACTGTTTTTT.

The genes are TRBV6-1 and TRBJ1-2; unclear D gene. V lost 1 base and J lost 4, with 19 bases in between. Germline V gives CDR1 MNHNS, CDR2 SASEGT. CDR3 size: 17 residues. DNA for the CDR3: TGTGCCAGCAGTGAAGAGGATTCGACATCGGAGGTCTATGGCTACACCTTC. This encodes CASSEEDSTSEVYGYTF.

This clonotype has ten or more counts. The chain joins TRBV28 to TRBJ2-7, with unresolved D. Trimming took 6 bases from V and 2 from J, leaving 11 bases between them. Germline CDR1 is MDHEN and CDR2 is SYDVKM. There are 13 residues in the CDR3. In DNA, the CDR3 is TGTGCCAGCAGCCTCAGACCTCCCTACGAGCAGTACTTC. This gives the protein CASSLRPPYEQYF. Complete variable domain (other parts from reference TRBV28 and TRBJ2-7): DVKVTQSSRYLVKRTGEKVFLECVQDMDHENMFWYRQDPGLGLRLIYFSYDVKMKEKGDIPEGYSVSREKKERFSLILESASTNQTSMYLCASSLRPPYEQYFGPGTRLTVT.

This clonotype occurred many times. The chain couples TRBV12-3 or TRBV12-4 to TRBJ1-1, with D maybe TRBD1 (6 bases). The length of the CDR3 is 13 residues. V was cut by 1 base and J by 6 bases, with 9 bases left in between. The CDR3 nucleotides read TGTGCCAGCAGTTTAGTGGGGGCATCTGAAGCTTTCTTT. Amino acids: CASSLVGASEAFF.

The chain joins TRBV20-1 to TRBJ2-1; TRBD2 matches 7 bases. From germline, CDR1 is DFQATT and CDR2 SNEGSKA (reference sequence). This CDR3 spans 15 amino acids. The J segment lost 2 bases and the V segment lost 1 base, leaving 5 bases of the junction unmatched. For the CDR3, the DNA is TGCAGTGCTAGAGTGGCGGGAGACCCCTACAATGAGCAGTTCTTC. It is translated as CSARVAGDPYNEQFF.